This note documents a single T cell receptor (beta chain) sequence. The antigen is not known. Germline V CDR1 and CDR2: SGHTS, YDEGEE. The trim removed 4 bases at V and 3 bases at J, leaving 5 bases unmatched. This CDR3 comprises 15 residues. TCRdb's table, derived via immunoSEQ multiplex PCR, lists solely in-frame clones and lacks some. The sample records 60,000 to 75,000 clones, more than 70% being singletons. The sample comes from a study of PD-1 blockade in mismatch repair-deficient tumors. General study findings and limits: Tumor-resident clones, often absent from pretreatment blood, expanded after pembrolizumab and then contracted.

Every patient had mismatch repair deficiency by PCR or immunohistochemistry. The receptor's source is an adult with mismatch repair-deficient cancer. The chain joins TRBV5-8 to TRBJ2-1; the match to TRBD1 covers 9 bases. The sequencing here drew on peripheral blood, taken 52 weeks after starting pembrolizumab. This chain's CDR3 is CASSRRQGGYNEQFF. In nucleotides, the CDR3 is TGTGCCAGCAGCCGGCGACAGGGGGGCTACAATGAGCAGTTCTTC.